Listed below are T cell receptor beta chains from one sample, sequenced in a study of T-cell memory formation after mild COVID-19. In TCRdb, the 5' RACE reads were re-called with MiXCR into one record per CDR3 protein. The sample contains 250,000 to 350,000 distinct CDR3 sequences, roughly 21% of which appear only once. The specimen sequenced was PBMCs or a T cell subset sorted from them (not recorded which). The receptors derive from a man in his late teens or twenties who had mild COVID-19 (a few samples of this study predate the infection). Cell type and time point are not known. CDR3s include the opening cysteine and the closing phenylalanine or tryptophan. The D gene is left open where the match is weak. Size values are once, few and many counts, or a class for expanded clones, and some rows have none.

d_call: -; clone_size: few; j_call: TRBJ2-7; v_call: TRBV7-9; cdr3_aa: CASSFQARGRTGGDEQYF; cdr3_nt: TGTGCCAGCAGCTTCCAGGCGAGGGGGAGGACAGGCGGCGACGAGCAGTACTTC
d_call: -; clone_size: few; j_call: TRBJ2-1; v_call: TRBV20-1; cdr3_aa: CSASVSLVSDEQFF; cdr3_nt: TGCAGTGCTAGTGTAAGTCTAGTCAGCGATGAGCAGTTCTTC
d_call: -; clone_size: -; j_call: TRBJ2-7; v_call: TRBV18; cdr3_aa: CASSPDISTDEQYF; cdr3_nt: TGTGCCAGCTCACCGGATATTAGCACGGACGAGCAGTACTTC
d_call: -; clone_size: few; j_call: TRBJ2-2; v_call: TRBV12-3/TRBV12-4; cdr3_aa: CASSPGFTGELFF; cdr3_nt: TGTGCCAGCAGCCCGGGATTTACCGGGGAGCTGTTTTTT
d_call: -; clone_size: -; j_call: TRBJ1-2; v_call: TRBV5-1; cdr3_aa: CASSLAENYGYTF; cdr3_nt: TGCGCCAGCAGCTTGGCGGAGAACTATGGCTACACCTTC
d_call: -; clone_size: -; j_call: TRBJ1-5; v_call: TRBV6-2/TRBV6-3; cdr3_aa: CASSYSGLPRHQPQHF; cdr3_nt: TGTGCCAGCAGTTACTCGGGACTCCCGAGGCATCAGCCCCAGCATTTT
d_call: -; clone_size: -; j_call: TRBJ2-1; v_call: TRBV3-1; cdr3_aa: CASSQEQGIRQFF; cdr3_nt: TGTGCCAGCAGCCAAGAACAGGGAATCCGGCAGTTCTTC
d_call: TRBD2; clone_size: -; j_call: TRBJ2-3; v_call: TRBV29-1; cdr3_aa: CSVEGGGAVDTQYF; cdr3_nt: TGCAGCGTTGAGGGCGGGGGGGCTGTAGATACGCAGTATTTT
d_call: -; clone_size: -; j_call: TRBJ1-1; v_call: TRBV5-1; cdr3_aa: CASSLEINTEAFF; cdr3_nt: TGCGCCAGCAGCTTGGAGATTAACACTGAAGCTTTCTTT
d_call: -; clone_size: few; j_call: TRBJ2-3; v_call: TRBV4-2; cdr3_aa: CASSQDTGPDTQYF; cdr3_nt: TGTGCCAGCAGCCAAGATACAGGGCCAGATACGCAGTATTTT
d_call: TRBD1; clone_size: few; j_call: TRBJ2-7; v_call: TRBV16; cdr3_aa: CASSRGTGGPYEQYF; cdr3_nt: TGTGCCAGCAGCCGGGGGACAGGGGGTCCCTACGAGCAGTACTTC
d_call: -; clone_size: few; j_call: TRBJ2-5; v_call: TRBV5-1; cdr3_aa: CASSLLGTQFDETQYF; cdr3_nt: TGCGCCAGCAGCTTGTTGGGGACTCAGTTCGACGAGACCCAGTACTTC
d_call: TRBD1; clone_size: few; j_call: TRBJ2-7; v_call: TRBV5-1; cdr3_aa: CASSLGPGTGELGYEQYF; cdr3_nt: TGCGCCAGCAGCTTGGGACCCGGGACAGGGGAGCTTGGCTACGAGCAGTACTTC
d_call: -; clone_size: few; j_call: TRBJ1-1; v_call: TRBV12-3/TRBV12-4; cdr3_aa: CASSSQGLTEAFF; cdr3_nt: TGTGCCAGCAGTTCACAGGGTCTCACTGAAGCTTTCTTT
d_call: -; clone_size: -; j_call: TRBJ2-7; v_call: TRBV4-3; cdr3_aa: CASSQDLNGAYEQYF; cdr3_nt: TGCGCCAGCAGCCAAGATCTAAACGGCGCCTACGAGCAGTACTTC
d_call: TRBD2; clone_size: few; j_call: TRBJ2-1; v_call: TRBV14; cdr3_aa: CASSQEGGLAYNEQFF; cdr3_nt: TGTGCCAGCAGCCAAGAAGGGGGACTAGCCTACAATGAGCAGTTCTTC
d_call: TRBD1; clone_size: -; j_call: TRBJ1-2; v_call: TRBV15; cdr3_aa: CATSRDFGTGGWGYTF; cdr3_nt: TGTGCCACCAGCAGAGATTTTGGGACAGGGGGCTGGGGCTACACCTTC
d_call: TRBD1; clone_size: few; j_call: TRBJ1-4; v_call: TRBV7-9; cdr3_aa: CASSGTGEVEKLFF; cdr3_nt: TGTGCCAGCAGCGGTACAGGGGAAGTTGAAAAACTGTTTTTT
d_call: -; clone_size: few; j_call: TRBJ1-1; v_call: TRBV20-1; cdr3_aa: CSPLQGIPEAFF; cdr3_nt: TGCAGTCCACTCCAGGGGATCCCTGAAGCTTTCTTT
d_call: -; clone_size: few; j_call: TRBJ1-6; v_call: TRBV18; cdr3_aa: CASSPTVGDSPLHF; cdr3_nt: TGTGCCAGCTCACCCACGGTCGGCGATTCACCCCTCCACTTT
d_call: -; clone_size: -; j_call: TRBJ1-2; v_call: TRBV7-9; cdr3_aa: CASSLATIGYGYTF; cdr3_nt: TGTGCCAGCAGCTTAGCGACGATAGGCTATGGCTACACCTTC
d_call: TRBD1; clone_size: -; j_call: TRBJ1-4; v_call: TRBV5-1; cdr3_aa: CASSLGGNSEKLFF; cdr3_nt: TGCGCCAGCAGCTTAGGGGGCAATAGTGAAAAACTGTTTTTT
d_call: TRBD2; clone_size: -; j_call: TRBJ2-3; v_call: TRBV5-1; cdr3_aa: CASSSIAGGQDTQYF; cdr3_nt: TGCGCCAGCAGCTCCATCGCGGGGGGGCAAGATACGCAGTATTTT
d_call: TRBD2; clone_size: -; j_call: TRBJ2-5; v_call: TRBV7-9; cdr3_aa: CASSLAGGPGPQETQYF; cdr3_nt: TGTGCCAGCAGCTTGGCGGGGGGGCCGGGCCCCCAGGAGACCCAGTACTTC
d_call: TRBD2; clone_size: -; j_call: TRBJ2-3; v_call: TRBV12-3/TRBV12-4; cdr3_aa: CASSPLLAITDTQYF; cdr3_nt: TGTGCCAGCAGTCCCCTACTAGCGATCACAGATACGCAGTATTTT
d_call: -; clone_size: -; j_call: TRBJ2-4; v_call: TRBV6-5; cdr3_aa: CASSYSIDSWGNIQYF; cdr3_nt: TGTGCCAGCAGTTACTCGATTGATAGTTGGGGAAACATTCAGTACTTC
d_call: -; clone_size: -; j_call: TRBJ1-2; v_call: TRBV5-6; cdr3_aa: CASTVEGSGYTF; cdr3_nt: TGTGCCAGCACCGTCGAGGGTTCGGGCTACACCTTC
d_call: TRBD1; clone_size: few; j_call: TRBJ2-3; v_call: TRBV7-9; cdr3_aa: CASIGTGGSSLDTDTQYF; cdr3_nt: TGTGCCAGCATTGGGACAGGAGGGTCCTCCCTGGACACAGATACGCAGTATTTT
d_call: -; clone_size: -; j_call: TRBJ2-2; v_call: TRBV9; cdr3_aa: CASSVEGSPNTGELFF; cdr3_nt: TGTGCCAGCAGCGTAGAGGGTTCACCGAACACCGGGGAGCTGTTTTTT
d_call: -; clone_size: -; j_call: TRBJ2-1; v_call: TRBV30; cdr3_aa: CAWSASYYNEQFF; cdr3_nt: TGTGCCTGGAGTGCCTCCTACTACAATGAGCAGTTCTTC
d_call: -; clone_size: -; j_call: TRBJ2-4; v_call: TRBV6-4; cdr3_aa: CASSLEEGNIQYF; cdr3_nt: TGTGCCAGCAGTCTCGAGGAGGGAAACATTCAGTACTTC
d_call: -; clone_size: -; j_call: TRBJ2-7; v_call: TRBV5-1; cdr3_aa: CASSSSRENEQYF; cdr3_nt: TGCGCCAGCAGCTCCTCGAGGGAGAACGAGCAGTACTTC
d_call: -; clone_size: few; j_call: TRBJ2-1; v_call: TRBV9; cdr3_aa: CASKGGNNEQFF; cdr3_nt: TGTGCCAGCAAGGGCGGTAACAATGAGCAGTTCTTC
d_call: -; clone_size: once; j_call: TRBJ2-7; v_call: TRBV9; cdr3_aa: CASSVEGTGSIEQYF; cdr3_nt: TGTGCCAGCAGCGTAGAGGGGACGGGGTCAATCGAGCAGTACTTC
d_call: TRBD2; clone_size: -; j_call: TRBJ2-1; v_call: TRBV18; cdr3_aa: CASSGLAGINEQFF; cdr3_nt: TGTGCCAGCTCCGGACTAGCGGGGATCAATGAGCAGTTCTTC
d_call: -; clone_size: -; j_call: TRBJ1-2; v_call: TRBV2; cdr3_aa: CASGARSYGYTF; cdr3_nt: TGTGCCAGCGGGGCACGTAGCTATGGCTACACCTTC
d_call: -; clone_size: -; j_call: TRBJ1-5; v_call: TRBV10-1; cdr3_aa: CASSESPRLISQPQHF; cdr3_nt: TGCGCCAGCAGTGAGTCCCCACGACTCATCTCTCAGCCCCAGCATTTT
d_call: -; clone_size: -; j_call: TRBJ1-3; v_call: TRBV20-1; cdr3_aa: CSARDGGNTIYF; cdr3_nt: TGCAGTGCTAGAGATGGAGGAAACACCATATATTTT
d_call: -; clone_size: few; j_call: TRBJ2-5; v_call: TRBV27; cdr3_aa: CASSFDRIETQYF; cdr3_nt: TGTGCCAGCAGTTTCGACAGGATAGAGACCCAGTACTTC
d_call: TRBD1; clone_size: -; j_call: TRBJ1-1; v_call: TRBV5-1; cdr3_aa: CASARPGQRGTEAFF; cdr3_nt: TGCGCCAGCGCCCGTCCGGGACAGAGGGGGACTGAAGCTTTCTTT
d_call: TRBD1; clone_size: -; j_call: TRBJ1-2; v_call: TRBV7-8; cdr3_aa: CASSSPTGGYGGYTF; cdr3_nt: TGTGCCAGCAGCTCGCCGACAGGGGGCTACGGTGGCTACACCTTC
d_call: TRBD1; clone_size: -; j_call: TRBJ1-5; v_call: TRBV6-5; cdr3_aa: CASSYGQGDQPQHF; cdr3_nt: TGTGCCAGCAGTTACGGACAGGGCGATCAGCCCCAGCATTTT
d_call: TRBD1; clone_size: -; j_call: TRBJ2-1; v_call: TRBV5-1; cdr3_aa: CASSMGTGNNEQFF; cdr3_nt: TGCGCCAGCAGCATGGGGACAGGGAACAATGAGCAGTTCTTC
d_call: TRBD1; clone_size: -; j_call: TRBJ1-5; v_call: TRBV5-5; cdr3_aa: CASRTGQGNQPQHF; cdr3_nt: TGTGCCAGCAGGACGGGACAGGGCAATCAGCCCCAGCATTTT
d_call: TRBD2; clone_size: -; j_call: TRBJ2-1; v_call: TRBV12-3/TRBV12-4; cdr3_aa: CASKLAGGREQFF; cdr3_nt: TGTGCCAGCAAGCTAGCGGGGGGCCGTGAGCAGTTCTTC
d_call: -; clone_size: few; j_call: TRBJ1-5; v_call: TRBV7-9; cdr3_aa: CASSLSYNQPQHF; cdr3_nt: TGTGCCAGCAGCTTGTCGTACAATCAGCCCCAGCATTTT
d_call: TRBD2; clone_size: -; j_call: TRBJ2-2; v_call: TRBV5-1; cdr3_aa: CASSFIAGENTGELFF; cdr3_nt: TGCGCCAGCAGCTTCATAGCGGGGGAGAACACCGGGGAGCTGTTTTTT
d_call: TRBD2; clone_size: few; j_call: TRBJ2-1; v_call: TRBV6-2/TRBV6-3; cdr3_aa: CASSYPEGRGGVNEQFF; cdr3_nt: TGTGCCAGCAGTTACCCCGAGGGTCGCGGGGGGGTGAATGAGCAGTTCTTC
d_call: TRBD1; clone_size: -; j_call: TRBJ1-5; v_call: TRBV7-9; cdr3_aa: CASSSEGDRGSQPQHF; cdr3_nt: TGTGCCAGCAGCTCCGAGGGGGACAGGGGGAGTCAGCCCCAGCATTTT
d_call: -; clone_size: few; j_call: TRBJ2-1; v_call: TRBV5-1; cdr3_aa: CAITRRSYNEQFF; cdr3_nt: TGCGCCATCACAAGAAGGTCCTACAATGAGCAGTTCTTC
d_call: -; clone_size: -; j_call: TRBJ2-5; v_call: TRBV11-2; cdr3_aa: CASSSPWAGHVETQYF; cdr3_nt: TGTGCCAGCAGCTCCCCCTGGGCGGGACACGTAGAGACCCAGTACTTC
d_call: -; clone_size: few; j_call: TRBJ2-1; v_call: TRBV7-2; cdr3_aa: CASSLAIQNEQFF; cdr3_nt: TGTGCCAGCAGCTTAGCGATCCAGAATGAGCAGTTCTTC
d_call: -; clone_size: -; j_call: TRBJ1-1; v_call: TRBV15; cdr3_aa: CATSRVYRDTEAFF; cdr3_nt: TGTGCCACCAGCAGAGTATACAGGGACACTGAAGCTTTCTTT
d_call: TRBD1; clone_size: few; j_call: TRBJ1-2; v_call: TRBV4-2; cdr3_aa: CASSQSGQGKYGYTF; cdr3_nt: TGTGCCAGCAGCCAATCCGGACAGGGGAAATATGGCTACACCTTC